This paragraph reports one T cell receptor beta chain. What it recognizes is unknown. This specimen comes from a study of T cells after yellow fever vaccination. Broader study findings: Relatively few clonotypes were ones that appeared in both CD4 and CD8 compartments.

This CDR3 spans 14 amino acids. The V segment lost 6 bases and the J segment 9 bases; nucleotides outside the gene matches: 8. The authors made TCR cDNA by 5'RACE template switching, adding a universal primer site and UMIs. A single record per CDR3 protein comes from TCRdb applying MiXCR to the 5' RACE reads. The repertoire holds about 120,000 distinct CDR3 sequences, with 8.9% as singletons. The sequenced sample was CD8+ T cells sorted from PBMCs, obtained on the day of the yellow fever booster vaccination. V and J are TRBV12-3 or TRBV12-4 and TRBJ2-1; 10 nucleotides align to TRBD2. The source of this sequence is a man between 18 and 35 years old who received the YFV17D yellow fever vaccine. The CDR3 reads CASSWGGTSAEQFF. The CDR3 DNA sequence: TGTGCCAGCAGCTGGGGAGGGACTAGCGCTGAGCAGTTCTTC.